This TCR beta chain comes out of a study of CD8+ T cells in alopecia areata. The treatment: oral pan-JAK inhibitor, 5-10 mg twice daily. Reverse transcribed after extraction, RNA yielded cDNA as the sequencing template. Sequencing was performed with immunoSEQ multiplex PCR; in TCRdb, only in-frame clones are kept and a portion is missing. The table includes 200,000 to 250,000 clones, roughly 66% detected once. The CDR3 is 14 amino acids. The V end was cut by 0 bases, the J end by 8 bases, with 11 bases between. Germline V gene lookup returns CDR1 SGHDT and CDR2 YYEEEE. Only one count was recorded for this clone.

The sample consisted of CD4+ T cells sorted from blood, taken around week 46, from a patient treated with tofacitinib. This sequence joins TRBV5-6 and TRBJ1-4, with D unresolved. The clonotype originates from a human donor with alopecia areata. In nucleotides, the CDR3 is TGTGCCAGCAGCTTGGGACTCGAGCCCGAAAAACTGTTTTTT. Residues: CASSLGLEPEKLFF.